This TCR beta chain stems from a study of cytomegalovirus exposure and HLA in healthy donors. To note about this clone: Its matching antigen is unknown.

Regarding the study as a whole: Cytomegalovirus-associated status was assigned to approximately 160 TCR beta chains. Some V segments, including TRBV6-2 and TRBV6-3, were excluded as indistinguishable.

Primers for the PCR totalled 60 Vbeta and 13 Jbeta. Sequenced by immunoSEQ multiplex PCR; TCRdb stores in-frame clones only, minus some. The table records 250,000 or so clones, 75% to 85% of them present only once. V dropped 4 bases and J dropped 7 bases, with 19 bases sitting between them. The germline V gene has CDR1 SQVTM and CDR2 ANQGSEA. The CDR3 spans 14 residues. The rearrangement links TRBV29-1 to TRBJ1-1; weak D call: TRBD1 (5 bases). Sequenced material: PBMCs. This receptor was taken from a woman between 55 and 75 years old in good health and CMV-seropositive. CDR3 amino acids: CSVAQGGFSNEAFF. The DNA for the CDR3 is TGCAGCGTTGCCCAGGGAGGGTTCAGTAATGAAGCTTTCTTT.